A selection of T cell receptor beta chains follows, all from one sample in a study of beta chain features in type 1 diabetes. Assay: immunoSEQ multiplex PCR; the TCRdb copy retains only in-frame clones and omits some. The sample shows over 200,000 clones, roughly 11% of them seen only once. The sample was naive CD4+ T cells from blood. The receptors were gathered from a man aged 25-40 years with type 1 diabetes. Both conserved end residues are part of each CDR3. Fields, in order: J gene, V gene, CDR3 protein.

TRBJ1-1	TRBV6-1	CASSEIDTEAFF
TRBJ2-1	TRBV7-9	CASSAGTSGGLYNEQFF
TRBJ2-3	TRBV6-5	CASSITSGASDTQYF
TRBJ2-1	TRBV6-4	CASSDSSLAGRNEQFF
TRBJ1-5	TRBV27	CASSSGYGQPQHF
TRBJ2-3	TRBV9	CASRRGVGTDTQYF
TRBJ2-3	TRBV29-1	CSVAAGRAYTDTQYF
TRBJ2-3	TRBV27	CASSPTSGGRDTQYF
TRBJ1-3	TRBV7-9	CASSFAGAGNTIYF
TRBJ2-5	TRBV5-1	CASSSGGQETQYF
TRBJ1-5	TRBV30	CAWSGEDQPQHF
TRBJ1-1	TRBV6-5	CASSQDMNTEAFF
TRBJ2-7	TRBV11-2	CASSFGKSYEQYF
TRBJ2-3	TRBV19	CASSDGGARADTQYF
TRBJ1-6	TRBV5-1	CASSSGEFNSPLHF
TRBJ1-1	TRBV19	CASSPLTGKAFF
TRBJ1-1	TRBV29-1	CSALDRALTEAFF
TRBJ2-6	TRBV10-3	CAIRGSSGANVLTF
TRBJ1-6	TRBV5-1	CASRPTVGGSPLHF
TRBJ2-7	TRBV7-9	CASSLSQGLYEQYF
TRBJ1-4	TRBV5-1	CASSSEGTGIEKLFF
TRBJ2-5	TRBV18	CASSPNGASGFKETQYF
TRBJ2-7	TRBV30	CAWGVSSGQGSVEQYF
TRBJ2-4	TRBV27	CASSFGSKGDIQYF
TRBJ2-3	TRBV28	CASSYPRRTDTQYF
TRBJ2-3	TRBV4-2	CASRIAGVSTDTQYF
TRBJ2-6	TRBV9	CASSASGEGNNVLTF
TRBJ1-4	TRBV7-9	CASSPDLGHNEKLFF
TRBJ2-7	TRBV4-3	CASSQGTGTEPYEQYF
TRBJ2-2	TRBV7-2	CASSLASGGPGELFF
TRBJ1-2	TRBV28	CASTPSGSGVGYTF
TRBJ2-5	TRBV7-7	CASSIRVQETQYF
TRBJ2-3	TRBV5-1	CASMRSGHRTDTQYF
TRBJ2-1	TRBV4-1	CASSQATGRNEQFF
TRBJ1-1	TRBV30	CAWSVMGGVGAFF
TRBJ2-4	TRBV7-8	CASSLSGGADIQYF
TRBJ2-1	TRBV5-1	CASSLEQLYEQFF
TRBJ2-7	TRBV7-3	CASSTDPSGEQYF
TRBJ1-1	TRBV19	CASMGLGAREAFF
TRBJ2-7	TRBV7-2	CASSTGQGPYEQYF
TRBJ2-7	TRBV7-2	CASSLQTGPEEQYF
TRBJ1-2	TRBV6-6	CASRAANYGYTF
TRBJ2-7	TRBV10-2	CASSETSGASYEQYF
TRBJ2-1	TRBV27	CATGQYNEQFF
TRBJ2-2	TRBV7-3	CASSLTSWWSGELFF
TRBJ2-5	TRBV4-3	CASSQDIFTQETQYF
TRBJ1-5	TRBV29-1	CSVGQGRDQPQHF
TRBJ1-1	TRBV5-4	CASSLSVWGQRTFF
TRBJ2-5	TRBV7-9	CASSNLETQYF
TRBJ2-6	TRBV7-8	CASSQRGSGANVLTF
TRBJ2-4	TRBV28	CASKKGDKNIQYF